This T cell receptor beta chain was found in a study of CD4 T cells in relation to SARS-CoV-2 and coronaviruses (dated by TCRdb to about 2021). As for the study more broadly: In the ViraFEST assay, PBMCs were cultured with antigen for about eleven days, after which TCR beta CDR3s were sequenced to identify antigen-specific clonal expansions. HLA restriction was mapped for shared crossreactive spike epitopes using patient-derived lymphoblastoid cell lines. For other donors in the study, expansion assays were sequenced with a different, Illumina-based TCR-beta assay. The negative reference condition was either a culture with an HIV-1 Nef peptide pool or a culture with no peptide. The study assessed, at the TCR clonotype level, memory CD4+ T cell crossreactivity between SARS-CoV-2 and common cold coronavirus spike proteins. The Adaptive Biotechnologies TCR-sequencing kit was used to sequence samples from a few pre-COVID donors and the naive versus memory experiments, while other data came from Illumina-based sequencing. The study at large found these results: Crossreactivity analysis centred on spike protein, so crossreactivity against other viral proteins was not assessed. No donor contributed both pre-pandemic and post-infection samples, which limited tracing the source of pre-existing responses. Around three fifths of donors had memory CD4+ clonotypes that crossrecognized SARS-CoV-2 and at least one common cold coronavirus spike. Crossreactive clones showed significantly weaker SARS-CoV-2-driven expansion than monoreactive clones, consistent with antigenic imprinting. The study was constrained by small numbers of patients and of tested TCRs.

CD4+ T cells from unexposed donors were collected before the COVID-19 pandemic (2011-2018). The EasySep CD4+ T cell isolation kit was used to isolate CD4+ T cells once the cultures had run for about 10 days. As cell numbers permitted, CD4+ T cells from unexposed donors were tested for reactivity to SARS-CoV-2 S and N and to four common cold coronavirus spike pools. Each well received over 1.5 million PBMCs, cultured in IMDM supplemented with approximately 5% human AB serum and roughly 10 IU/ml IL-2. Half of the culture medium was replaced with fresh IL-2-containing medium on days 3 and 7. In general, triplicate replicate wells were used for every peptide culture condition. The leukapheresis product used for the unexposed donors was purchased from a commercial source. Ficoll-Paque PLUS gradient centrifugation was used to isolate PBMCs from leukapheresis product or whole blood. The PBMCs went either fresh into the expansion assay or into cryopreservation at -140 degrees C. The QIAamp Micro DNA Kit was used to extract genomic DNA from the CD4+ T cells.

The CDR3 measures 17 amino acids from cysteine to phenylalanine. Only CDR3 DNA remains: 51 bases, in frame from the first base. The junction shows trimming of 0 bases on V and 2 bases on J, and the gene matches do not reach 3 bases of it. Per the germline V gene, SGHVS is the CDR1 and FQNEAQ is the CDR2. As regards this clone: Its antigen remains undetermined. No base quality values were provided; no much bigger clone lies one nucleotide off.

Library prep was done by the immunoSEQ multiplex PCR assay. The paper's data handling went like this. During preprocessing, nonproductive sequences were removed, as were CDR3s that did not start with C, did not end with F or W, or were shorter than 7 amino acids. The MANAFEST web app identified antigen-specific clonotypes based on expansion compared with the reference and other culture wells. To be counted as positive, a clone had to show significant expansion compared with the reference culture, at an FDR below 0.05, in 2 of 3 replicate wells. For a clone to be considered positive, significant expansion relative to all other tandem wells and an odds ratio above 5 were also required. After three terminal residues were trimmed from each end, CDR3 homology was quantified as pairwise Levenshtein distance using the stringdist R package. In its TCRdb copy, this immuneACCESS table keeps in-frame sequences only and misses some clones. Where compared with another copy, unresolved V genes explain less than half of these, and the others have no known cause. Clonal size and the V and J genes are those of that table, whereas D and trimming came from the DNA. The sample table records around 16,000 clones; 76% of these occur just once. Approximately 30% of the sample goes to the ten largest clones.

The chain is made from TRBV7-8 and TRBJ2-4; 11 nucleotides in the junction match TRBD2. The sample taken for sequencing was CD4+ T cells from PBMCs, cultured in vitro. This clonotype was obtained from a human donor in good health. The DNA reads as follows: TGTGCCAGCAGCTTAGCTACTAGCGGGAGCACCAAAAACATTCAGTACTTC. Translated, it gives CASSLATSGSTKNIQYF.